The rows below give T cell receptor beta chains drawn from one sample of a study of cytomegalovirus exposure and HLA in healthy donors. Generated by immunoSEQ multiplex PCR, the TCRdb table keeps only in-frame clones and is missing some. This sample has about 140,000 clones, with around four fifths found just once. The source material was PBMCs. The receptor set was obtained from a male donor in good health and CMV-seronegative. Both conserved end residues are part of each CDR3. The D gene is left open where the match is weak. Clone size appears in some rows only: once, few, many, or a class for an expanded clone.

>TRBJ2-2|TRBV10-3|once|TRBD2
CVIREREGTGELFF
TGTGTCATCAGGGAGCGGGAGGGCACCGGGGAGCTGTTTTTT
>TRBJ1-1|TRBV7-2|.|TRBD1
CASSYIRQGDRKTEAFF
TGTGCCAGCAGCTATATTCGACAGGGTGATAGGAAGACTGAAGCTTTCTTT
>TRBJ1-2|TRBV4-2|.|.
CASSQERQRSNYGYTF
TGTGCCAGCAGCCAAGAGAGACAGCGATCTAACTATGGCTACACCTTC
>TRBJ2-7|TRBV7-2|.|TRBD1
CASSSQGYEQYF
TGTGCCAGCAGCTCACAGGGGTACGAGCAGTACTTC
>TRBJ1-1|TRBV10-3|.|TRBD1
CAISEAGQGVAEAFF
TGTGCCATCAGTGAAGCGGGACAGGGTGTGGCTGAAGCTTTCTTT
>TRBJ2-7|TRBV6-4|few|TRBD2
CASNGLAGTPYEQYF
TGTGCCAGCAACGGACTAGCCGGAACCCCCTACGAGCAGTACTTC
>TRBJ1-2|TRBV29-1|.|.
CSVNRQANNYGYTF
TGCAGCGTTAACCGACAGGCCAATAACTATGGCTACACCTTC
>TRBJ2-5|TRBV7-8|.|TRBD2
CASSLSGTSGGETQYF
TGTGCCAGCAGCTTATCCGGGACTAGCGGGGGAGAGACCCAGTACTTC
>TRBJ2-5|TRBV25-1|.|TRBD1
CASSETGYKETQYF
TGTGCCAGCAGTGAGACAGGGTATAAGGAGACCCAGTACTTC
>TRBJ2-5|TRBV7-9|once|.
CASSPFQGARRETQYF
TGTGCCAGCAGCCCTTTCCAAGGGGCTAGGCGAGAGACCCAGTACTTC
>TRBJ2-5|TRBV7-9|once|.
CASSLRTIGTQYF
TGTGCCAGCAGCCTTAGGACAATCGGGACCCAGTACTTC
>TRBJ2-5|TRBV7-9|few|.
CASKLDSQETQYF
TGTGCCAGTAAGCTCGACAGCCAAGAGACCCAGTACTTC
>TRBJ1-5|TRBV5-4|.|.
CASSFLAGAISGPQHF
TGTGCCAGCAGCTTTCTTGCAGGGGCTATATCAGGGCCCCAGCATTTT
>TRBJ1-6|TRBV30|.|.
CAWEGQVNSPLHF
TGTGCCTGGGAGGGCCAGGTTAATTCACCCCTCCACTTT
>TRBJ2-2|TRBV9|.|TRBD1
CASSHPTTGGQTGELFF
TGTGCCAGCAGCCATCCAACAACAGGGGGGCAAACCGGGGAGCTGTTTTTT
>TRBJ2-4|TRBV6-1|.|TRBD2
CASSDQGGENIQYF
TGTGCCAGCAGTGATCAGGGAGGGGAAAACATTCAGTACTTC
>TRBJ2-5|TRBV18|once|TRBD1
CASSSLGQQETQYF
TGTGCCAGCTCATCACTGGGACAGCAAGAGACCCAGTACTTC
>TRBJ2-3|TRBV6-4|.|.
CASSEKGTGSADTQYF
TGTGCCAGCAGCGAAAAAGGAACAGGCTCCGCAGATACGCAGTATTTT
>TRBJ2-7|TRBV28|few|TRBD2
CASSPLTSGSSYEQYF
TGTGCCAGCAGTCCATTGACTAGCGGTTCCTCCTACGAGCAGTACTTC
>TRBJ2-5|TRBV7-6|.|TRBD1
CASSRRTGALRETQYF
TGTGCCAGCAGCAGAAGGACAGGGGCCCTTAGAGAGACCCAGTACTTC
>TRBJ2-1|TRBV27|.|TRBD1
CASSFPGGQGYNEQFF
TGTGCCAGCAGTTTCCCGGGGGGACAGGGTTACAATGAGCAGTTCTTC
>TRBJ2-3|TRBV7-9|.|.
CASSFIRSGFTDTQYF
TGTGCCAGCAGCTTTATACGGTCGGGGTTCACAGATACGCAGTATTTT